These 15 T cell receptor beta chains came from one sample sequenced in a study of shared clonotypes between healthy human individuals. The method was immunoSEQ multiplex PCR; TCRdb's version includes in-frame clones alone and lacks a portion of them. The sample lists some 1.4 million clones; roughly 96% were seen once. The sequencing input was naive CD4+ T cells sorted from blood. Indicated subset: CD45RA+ positively selected. The receptors shown here come from a man aged 25 to 40 in good health.

The rearrangement uses TRBV27 and TRBJ2-5; the match to TRBD1 covers 7 bases. Trimming at V came to 2 bases and at J to 5 bases, leaving 14 bases not matched to a gene. CDR1 MNHEY and CDR2 SMNVEV come from the germline V gene (reference sequence). This CDR3 has 17 residues. In nucleotides, the CDR3 is TGTGCCAGCAGTTTAAGTCAAGGGAAAGGGGGCAGGGAGACCCAGTACTTC. Translated, it gives CASSLSQGKGGRETQYF.

The chain recombines TRBV11-2 with TRBJ2-3; 8 bases are shared with TRBD1. Trimming at V came to 1 base and at J to 2 bases, leaving 5 bases not matched to a gene. Germline CDR1 reads SGHAT; CDR2 reads FQNNGV. The CDR3 extends over 16 amino acids. In DNA, the CDR3 is TGTGCCAGCAGCTTAGTGAGGACAGGGATCACAGATACGCAGTATTTT. Its translation: CASSLVRTGITDTQYF. The variable domain in full, with the rest retrieved from reference TRBV11-2 and TRBJ2-3, is EAGVAQSPRYKIIEKRQSVAFWCNPISGHATLYWYQQILGQGPKLLIQFQNNGVVDDSQLPKDRFSAERLKGVDSTLKIQPAKLEDSAVYLCASSLVRTGITDTQYFGPGTRLTVL.

This chain joins TRBV7-9 and TRBJ2-7; no clear D gene. Trimming stripped 7 bases from V and 3 bases from J, with 19 bases between. This CDR3 is built from 15 residues. Germline-derived CDR1 and CDR2 are SEHNR and FQNEAQ (reference sequence). For the CDR3, the DNA is TGTGCCAGCACCCCTCTCAGCCGTAAGGGCTACGAGCAGTACTTC. Residues: CASTPLSRKGYEQYF.

The chain recombines TRBV28 with TRBJ2-1, with D perhaps given as TRBD1 or TRBD2 (5 bases each). CDR3 length equals 16 residues. Germline V gives CDR1 MDHEN, CDR2 SYDVKM. V was trimmed by 4 bases and J by 4 bases, leaving 17 bases between them. For the CDR3, the DNA is TGTGCCAGCAGTTCACCCGGGGCGGTACGATACAATGAGCAGTTCTTC. Amino acids: CASSSPGAVRYNEQFF.

The rearrangement joins TRBV7-9 to TRBJ2-7; 8 bases map to TRBD1. V was clipped by 3 bases and J by 1 base; unmatched bases: 5. Germline V gene data show CDR1 as SEHNR and CDR2 as FQNEAQ (reference sequence). The CDR3 loop spans 15 amino acids. The CDR3 bases are TGTGCCAGCAGCTTTGGGACAGGCTCTTCCTACGAGCAGTACTTC. Amino acid sequence: CASSFGTGSSYEQYF.

About this clone itself: In the same sample, other DNA sequences code for this CDR3. V usage is TRBV9 and J usage is TRBJ2-3; possibly TRBD1 for D (6 bases). Trimming pared 2 bases from V and 1 base from J, leaving 8 bases between. The CDR3 covers 14 residues. The germline V gene has CDR1 SGDLS and CDR2 YYNGEE. Here the CDR3 reads CASSVRTGTDTQYF. The CDR3 nucleotides read TGTGCCAGCAGCGTTAGGACAGGCACAGATACGCAGTATTTT. Drawing the rest from reference TRBV9 and TRBJ2-3, the complete variable domain is DSGVTQTPKHLITATGQRVTLRCSPRSGDLSVYWYQQSLDQGLQFLIQYYNGEERAKGNILERFSAQQFPDLHSELNLSSLELGDSALYFCASSVRTGTDTQYFGPGTRLTVL.

The chain employs TRBV4-1 and TRBJ1-1, with TRBD1 as a possible D gene (5 bases). This CDR3 is built from 16 residues. The ends were cut back, 0 bases at V and 5 bases at J, with 16 bases in the middle. Germline V gene data show CDR1 as MGHRA and CDR2 as YSYEKL. The chain's CDR3 is CASSQETRPGGTEAFF. CDR3 coding DNA: TGCGCCAGCAGCCAAGAAACAAGGCCTGGGGGGACTGAAGCTTTCTTT.

This clone was detected once. The chain carries TRBV4-1 and TRBJ2-1; 10 nucleotides align to TRBD2. There are 18 residues in the CDR3. Germline trimming cut 5 bases from V and 6 bases from J; bases unmatched to any gene: 16. CDR1 is MGHRA, CDR2 YSYEKL, per germline. CDR3 DNA: TGCGCCAGCAGCTTTTCACTCTCCGGGACTAGCGCTTCCAATGAGCAGTTCTTC. The encoded protein is CASSFSLSGTSASNEQFF.

This sequence joins TRBV28 and TRBJ2-7; perhaps TRBD2 as D (5 bases). This CDR3 contains 15 residues. Per the germline V gene, CDR1 is MDHEN and CDR2 is SYDVKM. Trimming stripped 7 bases from V and 0 bases from J, with 16 bases between. The CDR3 loop reads CASNRGMGLSYEQYF. CDR3 nucleotide sequence: TGTGCCAGCAATCGGGGTATGGGCCTCTCCTACGAGCAGTACTTC.

The chain combines TRBV5-8 with TRBJ2-7; maybe TRBD1 (5 bases). The CDR3 extends over 13 amino acids. Germline CDR1 and CDR2: SGHTS and YDEGEE. V lost 2 bases and J 2 bases, leaving 8 bases between the germline ends. CDR3 in amino acids: CASSLDSTYEQYF. CDR3 bases: TGTGCCAGCAGCTTAGACAGCACCTACGAGCAGTACTTC.

This clone was detected only once. V is TRBV4-1 and J is TRBJ2-2; the match to TRBD2 covers 8 bases. CDR3 size: 15 residues. V lost 5 bases to trimming and J lost 5 bases; unmatched junction nucleotides: 7. From germline, CDR1 is MGHRA and CDR2 YSYEKL. The CDR3 protein is CASSALAGRTGELFF. DNA for the CDR3: TGCGCCAGCAGCGCCCTAGCGGGTCGGACCGGGGAGCTGTTTTTT.

Note on this clone: The identical CDR3 is also encoded by other nucleotide sequences in the sample. This chain joins TRBV5-1 and TRBJ2-3; 8 bases are a match to TRBD1. Germline V gene lookup returns CDR1 SGHRS and CDR2 YFSETQ. CDR3 length: 14 residues. Germline trimming cut 4 bases from V and 6 bases from J; bases unmatched to any gene: 7. As DNA, the CDR3 is TGCGCCAGCAGCCCCGGACAGGGAGAGGATACGCAGTATTTT. This sequence encodes CASSPGQGEDTQYF.

The chain carries TRBV2 and TRBJ1-5, with D perhaps matching TRBD1 (6 bases). The length of the CDR3 is 17 residues. The V end was cut by 0 bases, the J end by 6 bases, with 18 bases between. Germline values: CDR1 SNHLY, CDR2 FYNNEI. This CDR3 reads CASSEAGIRDISQPQHF. The CDR3 nucleotides are TGTGCCAGCAGTGAAGCGGGGATCCGGGACATTAGTCAGCCCCAGCATTTT. The entire variable domain, with the rest obtained from reference TRBV2 and TRBJ1-5, is as follows: EPEVTQTPSHQVTQMGQEVILRCVPISNHLYFYWYRQILGQKVEFLVSFYNNEISEKSEIFDDQFSVERPDGSNFTLKIRSTKLEDSAMYFCASSEAGIRDISQPQHFGDGTRLSIL.

The rearrangement links TRBV4-3 to TRBJ2-3; the match to TRBD1 covers 7 bases. CDR3 length: 14 residues. J was trimmed by 3 bases and V by 3 bases; bases with no gene match: 3. Per the germline V gene, CDR1 is LGHNA and CDR2 is YSLEER. The CDR3 here is CASSHRQGTDTQYF. The CDR3 DNA reads as TGCGCCAGCAGCCATAGACAGGGAACAGATACGCAGTATTTT.

This chain connects TRBV11-2 to TRBJ2-7; D remains ambiguous. The ends were cut back, 5 bases at V and 5 bases at J, with 13 bases in the middle. This CDR3 is built from 13 residues. Germline CDR1 and CDR2: SGHAT and FQNNGV. The CDR3 DNA reads TGTGCCAGCAGCCAATCGGCTGTCCACGAGCAGTACTTC. Protein sequence: CASSQSAVHEQYF.